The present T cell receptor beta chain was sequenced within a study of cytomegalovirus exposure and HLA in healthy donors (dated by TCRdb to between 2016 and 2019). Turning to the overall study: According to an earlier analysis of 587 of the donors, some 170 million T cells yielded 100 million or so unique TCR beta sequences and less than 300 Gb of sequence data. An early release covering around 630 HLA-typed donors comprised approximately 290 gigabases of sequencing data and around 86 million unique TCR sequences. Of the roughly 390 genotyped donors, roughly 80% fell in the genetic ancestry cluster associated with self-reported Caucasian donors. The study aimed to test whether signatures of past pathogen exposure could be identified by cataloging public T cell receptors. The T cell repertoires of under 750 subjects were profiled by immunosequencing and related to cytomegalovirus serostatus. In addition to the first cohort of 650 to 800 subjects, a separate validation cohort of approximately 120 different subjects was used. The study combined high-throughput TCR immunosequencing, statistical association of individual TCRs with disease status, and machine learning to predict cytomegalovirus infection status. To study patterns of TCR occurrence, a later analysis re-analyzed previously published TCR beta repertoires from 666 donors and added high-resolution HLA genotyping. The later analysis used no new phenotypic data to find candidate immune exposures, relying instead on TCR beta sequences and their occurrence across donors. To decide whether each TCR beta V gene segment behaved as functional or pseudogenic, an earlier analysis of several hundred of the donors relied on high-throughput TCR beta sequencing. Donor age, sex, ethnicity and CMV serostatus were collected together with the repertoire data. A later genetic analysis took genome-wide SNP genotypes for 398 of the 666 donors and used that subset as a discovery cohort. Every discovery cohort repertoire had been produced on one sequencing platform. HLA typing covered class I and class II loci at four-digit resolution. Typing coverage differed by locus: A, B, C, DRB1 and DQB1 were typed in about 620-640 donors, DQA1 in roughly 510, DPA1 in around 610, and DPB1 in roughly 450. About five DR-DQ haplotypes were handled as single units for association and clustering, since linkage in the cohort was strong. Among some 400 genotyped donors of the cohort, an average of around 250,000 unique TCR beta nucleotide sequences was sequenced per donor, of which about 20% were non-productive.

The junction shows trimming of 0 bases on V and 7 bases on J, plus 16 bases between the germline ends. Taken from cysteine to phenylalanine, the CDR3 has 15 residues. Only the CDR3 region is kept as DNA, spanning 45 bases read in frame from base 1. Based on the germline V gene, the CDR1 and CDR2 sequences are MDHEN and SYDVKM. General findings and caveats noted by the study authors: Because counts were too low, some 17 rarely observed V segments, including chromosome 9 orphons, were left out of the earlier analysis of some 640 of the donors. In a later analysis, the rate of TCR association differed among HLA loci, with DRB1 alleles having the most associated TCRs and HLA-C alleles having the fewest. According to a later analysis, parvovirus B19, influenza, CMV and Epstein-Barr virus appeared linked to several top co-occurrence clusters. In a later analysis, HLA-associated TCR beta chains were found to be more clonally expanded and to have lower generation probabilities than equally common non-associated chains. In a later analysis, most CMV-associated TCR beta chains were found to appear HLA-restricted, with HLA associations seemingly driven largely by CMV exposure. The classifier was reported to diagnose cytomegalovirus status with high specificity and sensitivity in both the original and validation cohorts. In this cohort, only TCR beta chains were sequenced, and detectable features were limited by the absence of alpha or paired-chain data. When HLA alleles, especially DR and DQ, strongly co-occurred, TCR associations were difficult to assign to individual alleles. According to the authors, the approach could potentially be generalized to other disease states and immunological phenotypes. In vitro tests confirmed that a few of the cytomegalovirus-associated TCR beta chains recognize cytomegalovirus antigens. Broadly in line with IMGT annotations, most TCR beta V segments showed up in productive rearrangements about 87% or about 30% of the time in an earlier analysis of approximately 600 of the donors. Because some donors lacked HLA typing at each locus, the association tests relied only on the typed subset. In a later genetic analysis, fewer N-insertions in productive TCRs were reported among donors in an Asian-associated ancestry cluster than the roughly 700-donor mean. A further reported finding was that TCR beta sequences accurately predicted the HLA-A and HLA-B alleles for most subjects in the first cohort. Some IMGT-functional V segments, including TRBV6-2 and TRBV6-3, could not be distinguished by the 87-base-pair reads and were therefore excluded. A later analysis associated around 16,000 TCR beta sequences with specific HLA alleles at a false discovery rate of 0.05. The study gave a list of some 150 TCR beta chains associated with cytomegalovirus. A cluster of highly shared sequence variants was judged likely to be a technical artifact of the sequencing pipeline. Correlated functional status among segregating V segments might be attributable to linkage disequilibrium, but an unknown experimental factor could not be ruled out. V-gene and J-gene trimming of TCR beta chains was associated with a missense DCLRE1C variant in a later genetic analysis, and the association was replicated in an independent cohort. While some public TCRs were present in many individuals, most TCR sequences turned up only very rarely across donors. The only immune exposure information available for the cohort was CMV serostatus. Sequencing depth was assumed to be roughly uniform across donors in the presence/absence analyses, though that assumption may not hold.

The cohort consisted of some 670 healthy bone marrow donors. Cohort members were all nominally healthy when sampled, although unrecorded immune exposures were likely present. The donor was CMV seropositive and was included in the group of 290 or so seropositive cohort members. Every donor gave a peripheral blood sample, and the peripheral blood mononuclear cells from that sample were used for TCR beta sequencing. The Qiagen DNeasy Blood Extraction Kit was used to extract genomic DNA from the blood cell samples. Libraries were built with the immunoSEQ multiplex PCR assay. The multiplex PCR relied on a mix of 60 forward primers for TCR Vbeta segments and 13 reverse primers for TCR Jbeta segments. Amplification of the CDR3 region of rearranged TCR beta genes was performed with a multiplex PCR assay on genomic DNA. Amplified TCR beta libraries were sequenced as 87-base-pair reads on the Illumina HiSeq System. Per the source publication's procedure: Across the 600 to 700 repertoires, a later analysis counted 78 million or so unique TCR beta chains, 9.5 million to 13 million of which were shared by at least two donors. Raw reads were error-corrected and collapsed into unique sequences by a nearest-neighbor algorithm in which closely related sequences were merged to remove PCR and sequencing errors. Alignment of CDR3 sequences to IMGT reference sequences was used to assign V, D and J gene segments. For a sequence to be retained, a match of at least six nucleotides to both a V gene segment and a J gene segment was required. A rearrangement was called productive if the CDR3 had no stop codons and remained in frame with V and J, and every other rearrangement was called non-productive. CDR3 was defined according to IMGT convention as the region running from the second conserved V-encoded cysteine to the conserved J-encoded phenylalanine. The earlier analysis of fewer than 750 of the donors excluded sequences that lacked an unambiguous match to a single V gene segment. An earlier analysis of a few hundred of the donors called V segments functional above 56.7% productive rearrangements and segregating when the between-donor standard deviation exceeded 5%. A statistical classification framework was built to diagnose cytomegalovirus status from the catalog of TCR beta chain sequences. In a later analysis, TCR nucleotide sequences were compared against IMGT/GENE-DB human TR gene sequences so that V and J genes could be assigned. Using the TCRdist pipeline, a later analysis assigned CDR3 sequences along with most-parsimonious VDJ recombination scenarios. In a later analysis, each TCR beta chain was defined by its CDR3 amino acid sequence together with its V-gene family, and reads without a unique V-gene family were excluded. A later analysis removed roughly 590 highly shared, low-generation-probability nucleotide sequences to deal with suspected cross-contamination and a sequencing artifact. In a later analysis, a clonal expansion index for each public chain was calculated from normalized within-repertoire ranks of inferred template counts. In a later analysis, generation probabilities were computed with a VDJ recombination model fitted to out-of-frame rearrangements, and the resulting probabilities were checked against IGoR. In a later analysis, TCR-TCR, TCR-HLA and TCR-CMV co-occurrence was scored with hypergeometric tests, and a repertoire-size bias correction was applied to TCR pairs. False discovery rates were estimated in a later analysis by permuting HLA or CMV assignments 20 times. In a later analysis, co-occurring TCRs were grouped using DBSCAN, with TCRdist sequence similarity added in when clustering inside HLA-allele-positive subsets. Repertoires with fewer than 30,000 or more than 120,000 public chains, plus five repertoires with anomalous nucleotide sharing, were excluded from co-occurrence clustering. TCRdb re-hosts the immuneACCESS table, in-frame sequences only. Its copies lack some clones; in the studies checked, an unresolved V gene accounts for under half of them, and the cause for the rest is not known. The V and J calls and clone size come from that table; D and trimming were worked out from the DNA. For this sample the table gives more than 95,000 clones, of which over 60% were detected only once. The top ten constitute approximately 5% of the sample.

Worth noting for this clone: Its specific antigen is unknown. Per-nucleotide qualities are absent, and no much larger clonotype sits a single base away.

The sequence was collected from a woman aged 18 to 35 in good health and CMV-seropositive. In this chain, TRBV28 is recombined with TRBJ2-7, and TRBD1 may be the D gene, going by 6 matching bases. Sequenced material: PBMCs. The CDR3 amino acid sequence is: CASSLWGDRSTEQYF. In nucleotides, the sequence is TGTGCCAGCAGTTTATGGGGAGACAGGAGCACGGAGCAGTACTTC.